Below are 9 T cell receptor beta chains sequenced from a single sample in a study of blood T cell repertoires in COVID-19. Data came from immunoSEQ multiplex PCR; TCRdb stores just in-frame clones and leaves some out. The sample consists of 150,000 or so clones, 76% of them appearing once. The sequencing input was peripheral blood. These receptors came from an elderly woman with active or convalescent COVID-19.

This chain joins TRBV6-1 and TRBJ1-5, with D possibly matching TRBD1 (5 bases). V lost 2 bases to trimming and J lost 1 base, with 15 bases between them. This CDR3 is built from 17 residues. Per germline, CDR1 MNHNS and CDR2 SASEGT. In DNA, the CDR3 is TGTGCCAGCAGTGAATTTCGGAGGGGTGACAGCAATCAGCCCCAGCATTTT. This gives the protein CASSEFRRGDSNQPQHF.

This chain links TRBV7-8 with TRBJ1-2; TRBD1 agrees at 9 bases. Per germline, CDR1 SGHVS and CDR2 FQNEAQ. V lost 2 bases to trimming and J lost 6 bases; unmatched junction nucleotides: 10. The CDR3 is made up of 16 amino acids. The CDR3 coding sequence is TGTGCCAGCAGCTTAAGACATGGACAGGGGAGCCATGGCTACACCTTC. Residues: CASSLRHGQGSHGYTF.

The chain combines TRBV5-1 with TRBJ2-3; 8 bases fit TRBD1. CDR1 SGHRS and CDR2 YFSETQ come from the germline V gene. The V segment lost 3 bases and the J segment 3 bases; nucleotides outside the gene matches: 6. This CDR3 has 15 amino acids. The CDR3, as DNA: TGCGCCAGCAGCTCGAACAGGGGGAAGACAGATACGCAGTATTTT. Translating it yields CASSSNRGKTDTQYF.

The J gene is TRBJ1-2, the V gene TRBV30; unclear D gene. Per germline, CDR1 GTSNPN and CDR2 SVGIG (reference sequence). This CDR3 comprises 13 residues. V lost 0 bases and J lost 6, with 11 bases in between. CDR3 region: CAWSVSGVDGYTF. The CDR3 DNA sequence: TGTGCCTGGAGTGTTTCCGGGGTTGATGGCTACACCTTC.

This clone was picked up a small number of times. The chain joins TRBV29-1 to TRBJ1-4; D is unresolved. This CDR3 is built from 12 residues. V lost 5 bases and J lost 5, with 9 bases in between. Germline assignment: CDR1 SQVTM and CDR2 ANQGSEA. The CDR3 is CSVRGLNEKLFF. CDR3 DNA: TGCAGCGTTCGCGGTCTCAATGAAAAACTGTTTTTT.

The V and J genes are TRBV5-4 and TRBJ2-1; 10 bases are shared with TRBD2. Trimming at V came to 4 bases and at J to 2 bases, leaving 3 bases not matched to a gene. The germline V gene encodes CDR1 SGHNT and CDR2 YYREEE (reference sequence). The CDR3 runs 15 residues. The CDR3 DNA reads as TGTGCCAGCAGCCCTAGCGGGGGCACCTACAATGAGCAGTTCTTC. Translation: CASSPSGGTYNEQFF.

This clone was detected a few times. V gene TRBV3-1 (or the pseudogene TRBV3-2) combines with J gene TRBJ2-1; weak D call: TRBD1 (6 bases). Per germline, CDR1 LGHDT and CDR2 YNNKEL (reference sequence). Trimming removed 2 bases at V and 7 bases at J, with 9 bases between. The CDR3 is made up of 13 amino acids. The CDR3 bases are TGTGCCAGCAGCCAAAGGGGGTATAATGAGCAGTTCTTC. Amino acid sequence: CASSQRGYNEQFF.

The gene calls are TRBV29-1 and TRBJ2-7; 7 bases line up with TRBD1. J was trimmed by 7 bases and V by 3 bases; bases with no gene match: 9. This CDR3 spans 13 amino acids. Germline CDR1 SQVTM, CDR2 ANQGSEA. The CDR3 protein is CSVELTGPGEQYF. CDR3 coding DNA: TGCAGCGTTGAGCTGACAGGGCCGGGGGAGCAGTACTTC.

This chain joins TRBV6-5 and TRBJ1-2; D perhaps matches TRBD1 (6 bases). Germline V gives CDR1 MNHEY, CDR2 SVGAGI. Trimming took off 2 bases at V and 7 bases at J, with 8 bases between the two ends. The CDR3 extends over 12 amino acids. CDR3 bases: TGTGCCAGCAGTTACGGACAGTTTGGCTACACCTTC. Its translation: CASSYGQFGYTF.